The rows below give T cell receptor beta chains drawn from one sample of a study of blood T cell repertoires in COVID-19. This table comes from immunoSEQ multiplex PCR, and its TCRdb copy is limited to in-frame clones, with some not included. This sample has some 140,000 clones, with 84% found just once. The material sequenced was PBMCs or T cells enriched from blood (not recorded which). These receptors were collected from a man in his forties with acute COVID-19. Each CDR3 is given with its conserved first and last residue. D genes are given only for firm matches. Clone size appears in some rows only: once, few, many, or a class for an expanded clone.

d_call | j_call | clone_size | v_call | cdr3_nt | cdr3_aa
TRBD2 | TRBJ2-7 | NA | TRBV6-5 | TGTGCCAGCAGTTACGGGGCGGGAGGGTCCTACGAGCAGTACTTC | CASSYGAGGSYEQYF
NA | TRBJ1-1 | NA | TRBV7-2 | TGTGCCAGCAGCTCCCGAGGGCTCACTGAAGCTTTCTTT | CASSSRGLTEAFF
NA | TRBJ2-2 | once | TRBV7-6 | TGTGCCAGCAGCACCTGGGACTTTCACACCGGGGAGCTGTTTTTT | CASSTWDFHTGELFF
NA | TRBJ1-1 | NA | TRBV12-3/TRBV12-4 | TGTGCCAGCAGTTACGGGGTAGGCACTGAAGCTTTCTTT | CASSYGVGTEAFF
NA | TRBJ1-3 | NA | TRBV18 | TGTGCCAGCTCACCACAGCAGGGTTCCTCTGGAAACACCATATATTTT | CASSPQQGSSGNTIYF
NA | TRBJ1-1 | NA | TRBV27 | TGTGCCAGCAGCCTCAAGGAGTTGGCAGGGGCCACCCTGAACACTGAAGCTTTCTTT | CASSLKELAGATLNTEAFF
TRBD2 | TRBJ2-3 | NA | TRBV10-2 | TGCGCCAGCACCCCCTTCCTCAGCGGGGTAAGCACAGATACGCAGTATTTT | CASTPFLSGVSTDTQYF
TRBD1 | TRBJ1-2 | NA | TRBV10-1 | TGCGCCAGCAGTGAGATCAGCCGGACAGGGGGCTCGGGCTACACCTTC | CASSEISRTGGSGYTF
NA | TRBJ2-7 | NA | TRBV30 | TGTGCCTGGAGTGTACAAGGGGCCTACGAGCAGTACTTC | CAWSVQGAYEQYF
NA | TRBJ2-3 | NA | TRBV4-1 | TGCGCCAGCAGCCAAGGGGGGGGCACAGATACGCAGTATTTT | CASSQGGGTDTQYF
NA | TRBJ2-3 | NA | TRBV4-2 | TGTGCCAGCAGCCAAGATTTTAAACCGGACTTCACAGATACGCAGTATTTT | CASSQDFKPDFTDTQYF
NA | TRBJ1-2 | NA | TRBV7-9 | TGTGCCAGCAGCTCTAACAGGGCTGGCTACACCTTC | CASSSNRAGYTF
NA | TRBJ1-6 | NA | TRBV7-2 | TGTGCCAGCAGAGATACTCGGGGAGTTTCACCCCTCCACTTT | CASRDTRGVSPLHF
TRBD1 | TRBJ2-2 | NA | TRBV7-2 | TGTGCCAGCAGCCCCACAGGGGTTACCGGGGAGCTGTTTTTT | CASSPTGVTGELFF
TRBD2 | TRBJ2-1 | NA | TRBV19 | TGTGCCAGTAGTATATTAGCGGGAGTAATTAATGAGCAGTTCTTC | CASSILAGVINEQFF
NA | TRBJ1-6 | NA | TRBV18 | TGTGCCAGCTCACCAGCGAGGCAGGGTACGGGTTCCAATTCACCCCTCCACTTT | CASSPARQGTGSNSPLHF
NA | TRBJ1-4 | NA | TRBV5-6 | TGTGCCAGCAAGACAGCAACTAATGAAAAACTGTTTTTT | CASKTATNEKLFF
NA | TRBJ1-2 | NA | TRBV3-1/TRBV3-2 | TGTGCCAGCAGCCAAGGGAGTAATGGCTACACCTTC | CASSQGSNGYTF
NA | TRBJ1-1 | once | TRBV27 | TGTGCCAGCAGTTTATCGATGGTTCACACCACTGAAGCTTTCTTT | CASSLSMVHTTEAFF
TRBD2 | TRBJ2-7 | NA | TRBV18 | TGTGCCAGCTCACCCTACGGGGGGACGGTCGTGTCCTACGAGCAGTACTTC | CASSPYGGTVVSYEQYF
NA | TRBJ1-5 | NA | TRBV12-3/TRBV12-4 | TGTGCCAGCAGTTACCACGGTCAGCCCCAGCATTTT | CASSYHGQPQHF
NA | TRBJ1-4 | NA | TRBV5-1 | TGCGCCAGCAGCTTGGCCCCGGGTGCTAATGAAAAACTGTTTTTT | CASSLAPGANEKLFF
NA | TRBJ2-5 | NA | TRBV11-1 | TGTGCCAGCAGCTTAGGGGTGGGGGGTCTCCAAGAGACCCAGTACTTC | CASSLGVGGLQETQYF
NA | TRBJ1-6 | NA | TRBV27 | TGTGCCAGCAGTCCCGTAACGGAGAATTCACCCCTCCACTTT | CASSPVTENSPLHF
NA | TRBJ2-1 | NA | TRBV3-1/TRBV3-2 | TGTGCCAGCAGCCAAGCGGGAAGCCACAATGAGCAGTTCTTC | CASSQAGSHNEQFF
NA | TRBJ1-2 | NA | TRBV19 | TGTGCCAGTAGTATAGCTAGGCTTGATGGCTACACCTTC | CASSIARLDGYTF
TRBD2 | TRBJ2-1 | few | TRBV2 | TGTGCCAGCAGTGCGGGACTAGCGGACAATGAGCAGTTCTTC | CASSAGLADNEQFF
TRBD1 | TRBJ2-1 | NA | TRBV7-3 | TGTGCCAGCAGCTCCTGGGCGCAGGGGGATGAGCAGTTCTTC | CASSSWAQGDEQFF
TRBD2 | TRBJ2-1 | NA | TRBV24-1 | TGTGCCGCCAGTGATAGGTCACTAGCGGGCCTCAATGAGCAGTTCTTC | CAASDRSLAGLNEQFF
TRBD2 | TRBJ2-3 | NA | TRBV4-2 | TGTGCCAGCAGCCCCCCGGGCCTAGCGGGGGAAGATACGCAGTATTTT | CASSPPGLAGEDTQYF